Following are 31 T cell receptor beta chains from one sample sequenced in a study of neurological immune-mediated disorders. TCRdb processed the 5' RACE reads anew with MiXCR; each CDR3 protein has one entry. Here the sample spans more than 40,000 distinct CDR3 sequences, around 2.9% being singletons. The specimen sequenced was PBMCs. Receptors originate from a woman between 50 and 59 years old with multiple sclerosis.

This clonotype was detected ten times or more. The gene calls are TRBV7-9 and TRBJ2-1, with TRBD1 as a possible D gene (5 bases). CDR1 and CDR2 from the germline V gene are SEHNR and FQNEAQ (reference sequence). V lost 5 bases to trimming and J lost 4 bases, with 18 bases between them. The CDR3 has 16 residues. The CDR3 here is CASSPQVQRPYNEQFF. Written as DNA, the CDR3 is TGTGCCAGCAGCCCACAGGTACAGAGACCTTACAATGAGCAGTTCTTC.

This clonotype was counted at least ten times. The V gene is TRBV7-9, the J gene TRBJ2-1, with 10 bases identical to TRBD2. CDR1 is SEHNR and CDR2 is FQNEAQ in the germline V gene (reference sequence). The CDR3 sequence is 15 residues long. The ends lost 6 bases at V and 6 bases at J; junction bases unmatched: 8. The CDR3 region has the DNA TGTGCCAGCAGTCACCCGGGACTAGCGTCCAATGAGCAGTTCTTC. Translation gives CASSHPGLASNEQFF.

This clonotype was detected ten times or more. The genes are TRBV7-2 and TRBJ1-1; 7 nucleotides match TRBD1. Germline CDR1 reads SGHTA; CDR2 reads FQGNSA. The CDR3 extends over 15 amino acids. Trimming took 6 bases from V and 1 from J; bases not matched to a gene: 8. Here the CDR3 DNA reads TGTGCCAGCAGGTTGGGGACAGCCCAGAACACTGAAGCTTTCTTT. Translated, it gives CASRLGTAQNTEAFF. Supplemented by reference TRBV7-2 and TRBJ1-1, the full variable domain reads GAGVSQSPSNKVTEKGKDVELRCDPISGHTALYWYRQSLGQGLEFLIYFQGNSAPDKSGLPSDRFSAERTGGSVSTLTIQRTQQEDSAVYLCASRLGTAQNTEAFFGQGTRLTVV.

This clonotype was recorded many times. The V gene is TRBV2, the J gene TRBJ1-2, with 7 bases matching TRBD1. Germline V lookup: CDR1 SNHLY, CDR2 FYNNEI. J gave up 0 bases and V 5 bases, and 3 bases lay outside the gene matches. This CDR3 is 14 amino acids long. The CDR3 bases are TGTGCCAGCAGTAGACAGGGAGCTAACTATGGCTACACCTTC. Protein: CASSRQGANYGYTF.

This clonotype appeared many times. The rearrangement joins TRBV20-1 to TRBJ1-1; weak D call: TRBD1 (5 bases). CDR1 and CDR2 (germline): DFQATT, SNEGSKA (reference sequence). The CDR3 runs to 12 residues. Trimming cost V 3 bases and J 11 bases, with 16 bases left between them. The CDR3 nucleotides are TGCAGTGCTAGTCGGGGGGATGCAGGGGCTTTCTTT. Protein: CSASRGDAGAFF.

This clonotype was observed at least ten times. This rearrangement joins TRBV18 to TRBJ2-2; no clear D. V dropped 2 bases and J dropped 1 base, with 8 bases sitting between them. CDR3 length equals 15 residues. The V gene's germline CDR1 is KGHSH and CDR2 LQKENI. The CDR3 here is CASSPTRRNTGELFF. The CDR3 coding sequence is TGTGCCAGCTCACCAACCCGACGGAACACCGGGGAGCTGTTTTTT.

The genes are TRBV6-1 and TRBJ2-1; D gene unclear. The V end was cut by 5 bases, the J end by 0 bases, with 5 bases between. The CDR3 runs to 13 residues. Germline V gene sequence: CDR1 MNHNS, CDR2 SASEGT. The CDR3, as DNA: TGTGCCAGCAGTTCACTCTCCTACAATGAGCAGTTCTTC. Protein: CASSSLSYNEQFF.

This clonotype has at least ten counts. The V and J genes are TRBV7-9 and TRBJ2-7; the D gene is possibly TRBD2 (7 bases). CDR1 is SEHNR and CDR2 is FQNEAQ in the germline V gene (reference sequence). The CDR3 length is 12 residues. Trimming left V 11 bases short and J 2 bases short, with 13 bases between. The CDR3 nucleotides read TGTGCCGGCGGGGGCACAACCTACGAGCAGTACTTC. This translates into CAGGGTTYEQYF. The full variable domain, with the rest looked up from reference TRBV7-9 and TRBJ2-7, is DTGVSQNPRHKITKRGQNVTFRCDPISEHNRLYWYRQTLGQGPEFLTYFQNEAQLEKSRLLSDRFSAERPKGSFSTLEIQRTEQGDSAMYLCAGGGTTYEQYFGPGTRLTVT.

There are many counts of this clonotype. The chain is built from TRBV3-1 and TRBJ2-7; no definite D call. Deletions cut 4 bases from V and 0 bases from J, with 7 bases between. This CDR3 has 13 amino acids. The germline gives CDR1 LGHDT, CDR2 YNNKEL (reference sequence). The CDR3 sequence: CASSPVVSYEQYF. CDR3 in DNA: TGTGCCAGCAGCCCCGTGGTCTCCTACGAGCAGTACTTC.

This clonotype was recorded at least ten times. J is TRBJ1-1 and V is TRBV12-3 or TRBV12-4; the match to TRBD1 covers 7 bases. Germline trimming cut 6 bases from V and 1 base from J; bases unmatched to any gene: 5. CDR3 length: 14 residues. CDR3 loop: CASSPRQGNTEAFF. CDR3 nucleotide sequence: TGTGCCAGCAGCCCTAGACAGGGGAACACTGAAGCTTTCTTT.

This clonotype was picked up many times. This chain links TRBV6-1 with TRBJ2-7; TRBD2 matches at 14 bases. Losses at the gene ends were 4 bases for V and 3 bases for J; bases not matched to a gene: 8. This CDR3 region has 17 residues. CDR1 and CDR2 from the germline V gene are MNHNS and SASEGT. The CDR3 is CASSGGLAGGGDYEQYF. The CDR3 DNA is TGTGCCAGCAGTGGAGGACTAGCGGGAGGTGGAGACTACGAGCAGTACTTC.

This clonotype was found many times. V gene TRBV7-8 combines with J gene TRBJ2-1; TRBD1 agrees at 8 bases. CDR3 length equals 19 residues. Trimming took 1 base from V and 6 from J; bases not matched to a gene: 17. Germline V CDR1 and CDR2: SGHVS, FQNEAQ. CDR3 sequence: CASSLVQGARSYRGNEQFF. As DNA, the CDR3 is TGTGCCAGCAGCTTAGTGCAGGGGGCGCGTTCGTACCGGGGCAATGAGCAGTTCTTC.

This clonotype was picked up many times. The rearrangement uses TRBV7-2 and TRBJ2-3; no definite D call. Between the trimmed V and J ends, which lost 7 bases and 2 bases, there was a span of 7 bases. The CDR3 is 12 residues long. Germline lookup yields CDR1 SGHTA and CDR2 FQGNSA. This CDR3 is CASTPTTDTQYF. CDR3 sequence (DNA): TGTGCCAGCACCCCTACCACAGATACGCAGTATTTT.

In its sample, this clonotype was seen many times. The V call is TRBV6-1, the J call TRBJ2-1; no reliable D call. CDR3 length equals 12 residues. Between the trimmed V and J ends, which lost 6 bases and 7 bases, there was a span of 10 bases. Per germline, CDR1 MNHNS and CDR2 SASEGT. CDR3 loop: CASSSGQNEQFF. DNA of the CDR3: TGTGCCAGCAGCTCGGGCCAAAATGAGCAGTTCTTC.

This clonotype was seen repeatedly, ten times or more. The chain joins TRBV2 to TRBJ2-5; D ambiguous. Trimming removed 4 bases from V and 7 bases from J, with 4 bases in between. There are 10 residues in the CDR3. Germline CDR1 SNHLY, CDR2 FYNNEI. CDR3 loop: CASSAGTQYF. CDR3 DNA: TGTGCCAGCAGTGCCGGGACCCAGTACTTC.

This clonotype appeared many times. V usage is TRBV27 and J usage is TRBJ1-2; the D is unclear. CDR1 is MNHEY, CDR2 SMNVEV, per germline (reference sequence). The CDR3 totals 13 residues. Between the trimmed V and J ends, which lost 7 bases and 7 bases, there was a span of 16 bases. CDR3 region: CASKIEGASGYTF. The CDR3 nucleotides read TGTGCCAGCAAAATCGAGGGAGCGAGTGGCTACACCTTC.

This clonotype was counted many times. This chain uses TRBV7-2 with TRBJ2-1; D uncertain. Germline-derived CDR1 and CDR2 are SGHTA and FQGNSA. The CDR3 is 16 amino acids. The ends were cut back, 5 bases at V and 7 bases at J, with 21 bases in the middle. This CDR3 reads CASSPMGIPDRNEQFF. The CDR3, as DNA: TGTGCCAGCAGCCCTATGGGGATCCCTGACCGGAATGAGCAGTTCTTC.

This clonotype was observed at least ten times. The chain is built from TRBV3-1 and TRBJ1-4, with TRBD1 as a possible D gene (5 bases). The CDR3 extends over 15 amino acids. The germline V gene has CDR1 LGHDT and CDR2 YNNKEL (reference sequence). Trimming removed 2 bases at V and 5 bases at J, with 12 bases between. The chain's CDR3 is CASSQIGTWNEKLFF. Here the CDR3 DNA reads TGTGCCAGCAGCCAAATCGGGACGTGGAATGAAAAACTGTTTTTT.

This clonotype appeared a few times. The chain uses TRBV29-1 and TRBJ1-2; D is undetermined. Germline values: CDR1 SQVTM, CDR2 ANQGSEA. The CDR3 is 13 residues long. V was clipped by 7 bases and J by 1 base, with 13 bases between them. CDR3 protein: CSDRQRFNYGYTF. In nucleotides, the CDR3 is TGCAGCGACCGTCAGAGGTTTAACTATGGCTACACCTTC. The full variable domain, in which reference TRBV29-1 and TRBJ1-2 provide the parts outside the CDR3, is SAVISQKPSRDICQRGTSLTIQCQVDSQVTMMFWYRQQPGQSLTLIATANQGSEATYESGFVIDKFPISRPNLTFSTLTVSNMSPEDSSIYLCSDRQRFNYGYTFGSGTRLTVV.

This clonotype was detected ten times or more. V usage is TRBV29-1 and J usage is TRBJ2-7; a weak D match, TRBD1 (5 bases). Germline V CDR1 and CDR2: SQVTM, ANQGSEA. The germline V and J ends were trimmed by 4 bases and 3 bases, with 10 bases remaining between them. The length of the CDR3 is 12 residues. Here the CDR3 DNA reads TGCAGCGTTGTAGGCAGGGACTACGAGCAGTACGTC. It specifies CSVVGRDYEQYV.

This clonotype was seen repeatedly, ten times or more. The chain couples TRBV7-2 to TRBJ1-5; 10 positions match TRBD1. The CDR3 is 14 amino acids. With V trimmed by 5 bases and J by 6 bases, 4 bases remained unmatched. In germline, CDR1 is SGHTA, CDR2 FQGNSA. The CDR3 region is CASSTGQGIQPQHF. In DNA form, the CDR3 reads TGTGCCAGCAGCACGGGACAGGGGATTCAGCCCCAGCATTTT.

This clonotype has a count of ten or more. The V call is TRBV15, the J call TRBJ2-7, with D maybe TRBD1 (5 bases). The length of the CDR3 is 15 residues. From germline, CDR1 is LNHNV and CDR2 YYDKDF (reference sequence). V was trimmed by 5 bases and J by 1 base, leaving 15 bases between them. DNA of the CDR3: TGTGCCACCAGCCAGGGTGAAGTTGTATCCTACGAGCAGTACTTC. Amino acid sequence: CATSQGEVVSYEQYF.

This clonotype was seen ten or more times. This sequence joins TRBV10-3 and TRBJ2-3; no clear D. Trimming took 0 bases from V and 5 from J, leaving 3 bases between them. Germline lookup yields CDR1 ENHRY and CDR2 SYGVKD. The CDR3 spans 12 residues. CDR3 nucleotides: TGTGCCATCAGTGAGTCTCGAGATACGCAGTATTTT. This codes for CAISESRDTQYF.

This clonotype was seen at least ten times. The chain links TRBV7-2 to TRBJ1-1, with D maybe TRBD1 (6 bases). The CDR3 consists of 14 residues. Germline loops: CDR1 SGHTA, CDR2 FQGNSA. The V end lost 4 bases, the J end lost 2 bases, and 11 bases lay between the germline ends. The CDR3 nucleotides are TGTGCCAGCAGCTCTCGGACAGTCAACACTGAAGCTTTCTTT. This translates into CASSSRTVNTEAFF.

Ten or more counts support this clonotype. The V call is TRBV10-2, the J call TRBJ2-7; TRBD1 aligns across 7 bases. The CDR3 loop spans 15 amino acids. Trimming cost V 0 bases and J 2 bases; bases outside gene matches: 4. Per germline, CDR1 WSHSY and CDR2 SAAADI. This CDR3 is CASSESLRGPYEQYV. In nucleotides, the CDR3 is TGCGCCAGCAGTGAGTCTCTAAGGGGGCCCTACGAGCAGTACGTC.

This clonotype was detected ten times or more. This chain joins TRBV10-1 and TRBJ2-2; possibly TRBD1 for D (5 bases). This CDR3 is 14 amino acids long. Germline V lookup: CDR1 WNHNN, CDR2 SYGVQD (reference sequence). The germline V and J ends were trimmed by 5 bases and 6 bases, with 13 bases remaining between them. The CDR3 is CASSSTGSAGELFF. The CDR3 DNA reads TGCGCCAGCAGTTCTACAGGTTCAGCCGGGGAGCTGTTTTTT.

At least ten counts were recorded for this clonotype. This rearrangement joins TRBV7-3 to TRBJ1-6, with TRBD1 matching over 12 bases. The CDR3 is made up of 15 amino acids. V was pared by 5 bases and J by 8 bases, with 4 bases of the junction left unmatched. Germline assignment: CDR1 SGHTA and CDR2 FQGTGA. The CDR3 nucleotides are TGTGCCAGCAGCGCCGGGACAGGGGGCCATTCACCCCTCCACTTT. It translates to CASSAGTGGHSPLHF.

This clonotype was detected many times. This chain joins TRBV20-1 and TRBJ2-7; no reliable D call. Trimming stripped 6 bases from V and 0 bases from J, with 9 bases between. Germline values: CDR1 DFQATT, CDR2 SNEGSKA (reference sequence). This CDR3 comprises 12 residues. The CDR3 DNA is TGCAGTGCCGCGAGAGACTCCTACGAGCAGTACGTC. Protein: CSAARDSYEQYV.

This clonotype was seen many times. The genes are TRBV7-2 and TRBJ1-2; 7 nucleotides line up with TRBD1. V shed 5 bases, J shed 6 bases, and the junction held 9 bases outside the gene matches. CDR3 size: 14 residues. CDR1 and CDR2 from the germline V gene are SGHTA and FQGNSA. The CDR3 DNA sequence: TGTGCCAGCAGCCCGGGACAGACAACAAATGGCTACACCTTC. This codes for CASSPGQTTNGYTF.

The table lists this clonotype with many counts. V is TRBV20-1 and J is TRBJ2-2; 13 bases align to TRBD2. V shed 3 bases, J shed 6 bases, and the junction held 4 bases outside the gene matches. The CDR3 consists of 15 residues. Germline V gene sequence: CDR1 DFQATT, CDR2 SNEGSKA (reference sequence). The CDR3 DNA follows: TGCAGTGCTAGGCCGGGACTAGCGGGATCCGGGGAGCTGTTTTTT. This translates into CSARPGLAGSGELFF.

This clonotype occurred many times. The gene calls are TRBV20-1 and TRBJ1-5, with D possibly matching TRBD1 (5 bases). The germline gives CDR1 DFQATT, CDR2 SNEGSKA (reference sequence). V was clipped by 0 bases and J by 2 bases, with 14 bases between them. The CDR3 contains 16 residues. Here the CDR3 DNA reads TGCAGTGCTAGAGATGGGGGGGGAAGGGGCAATCAGCCCCAGCATTTT. Translating gives CSARDGGGRGNQPQHF.